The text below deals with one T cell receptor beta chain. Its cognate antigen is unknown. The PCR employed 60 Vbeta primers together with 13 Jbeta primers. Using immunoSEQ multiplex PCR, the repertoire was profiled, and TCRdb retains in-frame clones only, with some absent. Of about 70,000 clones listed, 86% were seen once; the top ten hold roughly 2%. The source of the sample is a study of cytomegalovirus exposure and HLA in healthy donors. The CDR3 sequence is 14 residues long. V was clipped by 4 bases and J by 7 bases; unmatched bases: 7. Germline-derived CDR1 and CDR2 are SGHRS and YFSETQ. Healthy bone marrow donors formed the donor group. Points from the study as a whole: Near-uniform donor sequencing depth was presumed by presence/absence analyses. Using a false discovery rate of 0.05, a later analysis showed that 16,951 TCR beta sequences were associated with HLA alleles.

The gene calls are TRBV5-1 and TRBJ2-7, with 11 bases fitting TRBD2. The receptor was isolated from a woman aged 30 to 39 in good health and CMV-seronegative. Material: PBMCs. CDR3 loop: CASSLTSGTGEQYF. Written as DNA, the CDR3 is TGCGCCAGCAGCCTGACTAGCGGGACGGGGGAGCAGTACTTC. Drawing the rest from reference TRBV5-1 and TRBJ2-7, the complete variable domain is KAGVTQTPRYLIKTRGQQVTLSCSPISGHRSVSWYQQTPGQGLQFLFEYFSETQRNKGNFPGRFSGRQFSNSRSEMNVSTLELGDSALYLCASSLTSGTGEQYFGPGTRLTVT.